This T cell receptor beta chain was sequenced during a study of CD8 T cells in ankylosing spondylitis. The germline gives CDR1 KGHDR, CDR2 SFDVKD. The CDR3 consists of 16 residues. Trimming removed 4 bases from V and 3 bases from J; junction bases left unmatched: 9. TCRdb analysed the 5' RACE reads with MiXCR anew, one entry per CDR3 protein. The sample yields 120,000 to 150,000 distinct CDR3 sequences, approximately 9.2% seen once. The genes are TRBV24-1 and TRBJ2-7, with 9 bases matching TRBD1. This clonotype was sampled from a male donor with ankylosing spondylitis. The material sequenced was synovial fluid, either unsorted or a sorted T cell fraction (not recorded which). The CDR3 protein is CATSDSGQGSFYEQYF. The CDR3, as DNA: TGTGCCACCAGTGACTCGGGACAGGGATCCTTCTACGAGCAGTACTTC.